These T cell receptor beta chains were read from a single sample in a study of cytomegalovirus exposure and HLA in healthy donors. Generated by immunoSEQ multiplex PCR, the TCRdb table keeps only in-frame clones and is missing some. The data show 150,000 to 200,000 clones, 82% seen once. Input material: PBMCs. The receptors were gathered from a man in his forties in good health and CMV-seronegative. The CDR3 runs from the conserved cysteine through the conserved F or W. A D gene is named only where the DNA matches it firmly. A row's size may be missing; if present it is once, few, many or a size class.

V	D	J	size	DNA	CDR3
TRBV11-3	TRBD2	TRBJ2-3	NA	TGTGCCGGCAGCCATCGGACTAGCGGGAGTTCAGATACGCAGTATTTT	CAGSHRTSGSSDTQYF
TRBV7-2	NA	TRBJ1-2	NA	TGTGCCAGCAGCAGAGATATTGCGGCGCCTAACTATGGCTACATCTTC	CASSRDIAAPNYGYIF
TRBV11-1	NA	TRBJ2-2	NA	TGTGCCAGCAGCTTCCTAGCCCCTGGGACCGGGGAGCTGTTTTTT	CASSFLAPGTGELFF
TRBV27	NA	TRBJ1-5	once	TGTGCCAGCAGGCCTGAAGGCGGGTACAATCAGCCCCAGCATTTT	CASRPEGGYNQPQHF
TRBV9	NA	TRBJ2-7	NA	TGTGCCAGCAGCACCCGTACAGGGCTCGAGCAGTACTTC	CASSTRTGLEQYF
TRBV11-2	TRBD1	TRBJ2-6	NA	TGTGCCAGCAAGTCACAGGGGCTAACTGGGGCCAACGTCCTGACTTTC	CASKSQGLTGANVLTF
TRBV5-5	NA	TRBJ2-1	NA	TGTGCCAGCAGCTCATGGACAGCTTCCTACAATGAGCAGTTCTTC	CASSSWTASYNEQFF
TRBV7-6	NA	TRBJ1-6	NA	TGTGCCAGCAGCCCCGCGGCCCCTCCGACCCTCCACTTT	CASSPAAPPTLHF
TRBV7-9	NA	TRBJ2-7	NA	TGTGCCAGCAGCTTAACTGGAGCCTACGAGCAGTACTTC	CASSLTGAYEQYF
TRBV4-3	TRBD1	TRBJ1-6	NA	TGCGCCAGCAGCCAAGGCGGGACAGGGGATTCACCCCTCCACTTT	CASSQGGTGDSPLHF
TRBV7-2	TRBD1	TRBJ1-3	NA	TGTGCCAGCAGCCGGGACAGTTCCTCTGGAAACACCATATATTTT	CASSRDSSSGNTIYF
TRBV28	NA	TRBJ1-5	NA	TGTGCCAGCAGTTGGCCTTCCCAGATTCATAGCAATCAGCCCCAGCATTTT	CASSWPSQIHSNQPQHF
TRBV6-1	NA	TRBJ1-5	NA	TGTGCCAGCGGGACAAATAGCAATCAGCCCCAGCATTTT	CASGTNSNQPQHF
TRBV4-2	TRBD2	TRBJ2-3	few	TGTGCCAGCAGCCAAGCTTTCACGGGAGGGCCGGATCGAGATACGCAGTATTTT	CASSQAFTGGPDRDTQYF
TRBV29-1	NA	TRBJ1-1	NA	TGCAGCGTTGAAGTAGCCACGGGTGCTAGACGTGAAGCTTTCTTT	CSVEVATGARREAFF
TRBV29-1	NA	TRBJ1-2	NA	TGCAGCGTTGAGTTTTGGACTAGGGGTGGCTACACCTTC	CSVEFWTRGGYTF
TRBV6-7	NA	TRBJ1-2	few	TGTGCCAGCACCCCCGACTCCTATGGCTACACCTTC	CASTPDSYGYTF
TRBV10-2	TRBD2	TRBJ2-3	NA	TGCGCCAGCATTAGCGGGGGCACAGATACGCAGTATTTT	CASISGGTDTQYF
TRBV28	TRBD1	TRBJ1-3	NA	TGTGCCAGCAGCCTACGACAGGGTCCTGGAAACACCATATATTTT	CASSLRQGPGNTIYF
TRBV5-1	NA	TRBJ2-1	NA	TGCGCCAGCTCCCTACGTGGGGGGAGAGAGAACAATGAGCAGTTCTTC	CASSLRGGRENNEQFF
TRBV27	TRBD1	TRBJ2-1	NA	TGTGCCAGCAGTATCCCGGGACAGGGGTGGCATGAGCAGTTCTTC	CASSIPGQGWHEQFF
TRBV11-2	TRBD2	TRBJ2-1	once	TGTGCCAGCAGCGGTGGGACTAGCGGGAGGGTTGAGCAGTTCTTC	CASSGGTSGRVEQFF
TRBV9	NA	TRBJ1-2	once	TGTGCCAGCAGCGTAGTTTCGACAGCTGGTAACTATGGCTACACCTTC	CASSVVSTAGNYGYTF
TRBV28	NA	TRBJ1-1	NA	TGTGCCAGCAGTTTGACAGCTGAAAACACTGAAGCTTTCTTT	CASSLTAENTEAFF
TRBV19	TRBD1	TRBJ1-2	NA	TGTGCCAGTAGGCCGACAGGGATCGGCGGCTACACCTTC	CASRPTGIGGYTF
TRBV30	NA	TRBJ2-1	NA	TGTGCCTGGAGTTGGCGGGAAGGCTACAATGAGCAGTTCTTC	CAWSWREGYNEQFF
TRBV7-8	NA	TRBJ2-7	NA	TGTGCCAGCAGCCCAGATACAGGGCGCGAGCAGTACTTC	CASSPDTGREQYF
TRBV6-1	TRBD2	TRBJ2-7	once	TGTGCCAGCAAAGCGGGAGGCTATTACGAGCAGTACTTC	CASKAGGYYEQYF
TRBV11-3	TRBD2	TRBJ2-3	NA	TGTGCCAGCAGCTTAGAGGGAGGGAGGGGCGATACGCAGTATTTT	CASSLEGGRGDTQYF
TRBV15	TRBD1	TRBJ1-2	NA	TGTGCCACCAGCAGAAGACAGGGACCCGGGGACGGTGGCTACACCTTC	CATSRRQGPGDGGYTF
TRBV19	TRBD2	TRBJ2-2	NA	TGTGCCAGTAATCGACTAGCGGGAGACACCGGGGAGCTGTTTTTT	CASNRLAGDTGELFF
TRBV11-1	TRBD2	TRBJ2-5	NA	TGTGCCAGCAGCCCCTCATGGACTAGCGGAGACAGGGAGACCCAGTACTTC	CASSPSWTSGDRETQYF